This TCR beta chain was captured by sequencing in a study of blood T cell repertoires in COVID-19. Study-wide background: COVID-19 samples from acute and convalescent phases originated in the United States, Italy and Spain. T cells, B-cell-depleted T cells, or PBMCs provided the cDNA or gDNA that served as material.

Germline loops: CDR1 SGHNT, CDR2 YENEEA. The CDR3 is 16 amino acids. Trimming left V 5 bases short and J 6 bases short, with 20 bases between. Authors' data handling: The authors estimated nucleated cell counts from reference gene primer amplification. Profiled with immunoSEQ multiplex PCR; TCRdb holds only in-frame clones, not every one. Clone size and the V and J calls come from that table; the DNA yielded D and trimming. The data hold 150,000 to 200,000 clones, with around 86% observed a single time. Sequenced material: peripheral blood. The receptor was isolated from a man aged 18 to 30 with acute or convalescent COVID-19. The J gene is TRBJ2-1, the V gene TRBV11-3, with D possibly being TRBD1 (9 bases). The CDR3 bases are TGTGCCAGCAGCCCCGGGGGGGACAGGGTTCTCAATGAGCAGTTCTTC. Translated, it gives CASSPGGDRVLNEQFF.